The 9 T cell receptor beta chains listed next were all sequenced from one sample in a study of cytomegalovirus exposure and HLA in healthy donors. 13 Jbeta primers and 60 Vbeta primers were used for the PCR. TCRdb's copy holds only in-frame clones and misses some; the assay was immunoSEQ multiplex PCR. The sample shows fewer than 85,000 clones, around 72% of them seen only once. Sample: PBMCs. The receptors come from a woman aged 35 to 49 in good health and CMV-seropositive.

The chain employs TRBV6-5 and TRBJ1-2; TRBD1 matches 10 bases. The CDR3 has 13 amino acids. The V gene's germline CDR1 is MNHEY and CDR2 SVGAGI. V lost 5 bases, J lost 8 bases, and 5 bases stayed unmatched. The CDR3 DNA follows: TGTGCCAGCAGTGCTGGGACAGGGGTAGGCTACACCTTC. The encoded protein is CASSAGTGVGYTF.

CDR3 region: CASSLTGTGREGYTF. Written as DNA, the CDR3 is TGTGCCAGCAGCTTAACCGGGACAGGGAGGGAAGGCTACACCTTC. The chain employs TRBV9 and TRBJ1-2; 9 positions match TRBD1. This CDR3 comprises 15 residues. With 4 bases clipped from V and 8 bases from J, the junction kept 12 bases outside the gene matches. Germline V gene lookup returns CDR1 SGDLS and CDR2 YYNGEE.

This chain uses TRBV5-1 with TRBJ2-5, with TRBD2 matching over 7 bases. CDR3 size: 14 residues. CDR1 SGHRS and CDR2 YFSETQ come from the germline V gene. Germline trimming cut 4 bases from V and 5 bases from J; bases unmatched to any gene: 8. The CDR3 sequence is CASSPTSAGETQYF. The CDR3 DNA reads as TGCGCCAGCAGCCCTACTAGCGCGGGGGAGACCCAGTACTTC.

The chain links TRBV7-2 to TRBJ1-1; 7 bases line up with TRBD1. The junction had 10 bases not matched to a gene; V was cut back by 6 bases and J by 6 bases. CDR3 length equals 14 residues. The germline gives CDR1 SGHTA, CDR2 FQGNSA. The DNA for the CDR3 is TGTGCCAGCAGAAGCTACAGGGGTTGGGCTGAAGCTTTCTTT. Translating gives CASRSYRGWAEAFF.

This sequence joins TRBV6-1 and TRBJ2-1, with 9 bases identical to TRBD1. The CDR3 is made up of 18 amino acids. J lost 6 bases, V lost 3 bases, and 15 bases had no gene match. Looked up from germline, CDR1 is MNHNS and CDR2 is SASEGT. CDR3 bases: TGTGCCAGCAGTGATGTGGCGGGTTACAGGGGGCCGCGCAATGAGCAGTTCTTC. As protein: CASSDVAGYRGPRNEQFF.

The chain combines TRBV6-5 with TRBJ2-2; 8 bases match TRBD2. The junction had 9 bases not matched to a gene; V was cut back by 8 bases and J by 4 bases. CDR1 and CDR2 (germline): MNHEY, SVGAGI. The CDR3 extends over 15 amino acids. The CDR3 is CASLGGALVTGELFF. The CDR3 DNA follows: TGTGCCAGCCTCGGGGGGGCCTTGGTCACCGGGGAGCTGTTTTTT.

The chain links TRBV7-9 to TRBJ1-2, with a tentative D call TRBD1 (6 bases). This CDR3 is built from 14 residues. Between the trimmed V and J ends, which lost 2 bases and 0 bases, there was a span of 7 bases. CDR1 and CDR2 (germline): SEHNR, FQNEAQ (reference sequence). CDR3 amino acids: CASSLPGANYGYTF. The DNA of the CDR3 is TGTGCCAGCAGCTTACCAGGGGCTAACTATGGCTACACCTTC.

The chain joins TRBV6-5 to TRBJ2-7, with a weak D call TRBD1 (5 bases). This CDR3 has 14 residues. Trimming removed 2 bases at V and 0 bases at J, with 8 bases between. Germline-derived CDR1 and CDR2 are MNHEY and SVGAGI. CDR3: CASSYTQGSYEQYF. Written as DNA, the CDR3 is TGTGCCAGCAGTTACACCCAGGGCTCCTACGAGCAGTACTTC.

The sample holds many counts of this clone. This sequence joins TRBV6-1 and TRBJ1-3; TRBD1 aligns across 7 bases. This CDR3 is built from 15 residues. CDR1 and CDR2 (germline): MNHNS, SASEGT. V lost 3 bases to trimming and J lost 4 bases; unmatched junction nucleotides: 6. The CDR3 nucleotides read TGTGCCAGCAGTGATATAACGGACAGGGGAAACACCATATATTTT. It codes for CASSDITDRGNTIYF.